The source of this T cell receptor beta chain is a study of CD8 T cells in Susac syndrome. RNA amounts of roughly 0.45 to 1 ug underwent reverse transcription with random hexamers. TCR beta CDR3 was amplified by immunoSEQ multiplex PCR. This amplification extended across 54 Vbeta and 13 Jbeta segments. TCRdb used MiXCR to reprocess the immunoSEQ multiplex PCR reads, holding one entry per CDR3 protein. Of 150,000 to 200,000 distinct CDR3 sequences listed, 92% were seen once; the top ten hold around 0.075%. As controls, healthy donors matched for age and sex were used. The sequence came from a human donor in good health. The sequenced sample was CD4+ T cells from PBMCs.

For the CDR3, the DNA is TGTGCCAGCAGGCGTAGCGGTTACAATGAGCAGTTCTTC. Its translation: CASRRSGYNEQFF. The V call is TRBV6-2 or TRBV6-3, the J call TRBJ2-1, with TRBD2 as a possible D gene (6 bases). The V end lost 6 bases, the J end lost 4 bases, and 10 bases lay between the germline ends. The CDR3 sequence is 13 residues long. Germline V lookup: CDR1 MNHEY, CDR2 SVGEGT.